This is a list of T cell receptor beta chains from one sample in a study of cytomegalovirus exposure and HLA in healthy donors. The assay was immunoSEQ multiplex PCR, and TCRdb's table has in-frame clones only and misses some. Of approximately 150,000 clones listed, approximately 84% were seen once; the top ten hold about 2.4%. Sequenced sample: PBMCs. The source is a man aged 25-45 years in good health and CMV-seropositive. Both conserved end residues are part of each CDR3. The order of the fields is J gene, clone size, D gene, V gene, CDR3 protein, CDR3 DNA. The D gene is left open where the match is weak. The size entry is marked missing in some rows and otherwise reads once, few, many or a size class.

J: TRBJ1-2
size: few
D: -
V: TRBV7-8
CDR3: CASSLAGGGGDYGYTF
DNA: TGTGCCAGCAGCTTAGCGGGTGGGGGGGGAGACTATGGCTACACCTTC

J: TRBJ1-2
size: few
D: TRBD1
V: TRBV5-4
CDR3: CASSLGDRDGYTF
DNA: TGTGCCAGCAGCTTGGGGGACAGGGATGGCTACACCTTC

J: TRBJ2-1
size: once
D: -
V: TRBV4-1
CDR3: CASSQERGPYNEQFF
DNA: TGCGCCAGCAGCCAAGAGCGGGGGCCCTACAATGAGCAGTTCTTC

J: TRBJ2-7
size: few
D: -
V: TRBV6-6
CDR3: CASSSNRYYEQYF
DNA: TGTGCCAGCAGTTCCAACAGATACTACGAGCAGTACTTC

J: TRBJ2-4
size: once
D: -
V: TRBV11-3
CDR3: CASSLEAGLAKNIQYF
DNA: TGTGCCAGCAGCTTAGAGGCGGGTTTAGCCAAAAACATTCAGTACTTC

J: TRBJ2-7
size: -
D: -
V: TRBV19
CDR3: CASSARGAGHEQYF
DNA: TGTGCCAGTAGTGCCAGAGGGGCGGGACACGAGCAGTACTTC

J: TRBJ1-2
size: -
D: -
V: TRBV19
CDR3: CASSILGKNYGYTF
DNA: TGTGCCAGTAGTATACTCGGGAAAAACTATGGCTACACCTTC

J: TRBJ2-3
size: -
D: -
V: TRBV15
CDR3: CATSQGLSPSTDTQYF
DNA: TGTGCCACCAGCCAAGGACTTTCCCCTAGCACAGATACGCAGTATTTT

J: TRBJ2-3
size: -
D: TRBD2
V: TRBV6-4
CDR3: CASSDSGRAIDTQYF
DNA: TGTGCCAGCAGTGATAGCGGGAGGGCCATAGATACGCAGTATTTT

J: TRBJ2-1
size: -
D: -
V: TRBV7-2
CDR3: CASRFHLGYNEQFF
DNA: TGTGCCAGCAGATTCCACCTAGGATACAATGAGCAGTTCTTC

J: TRBJ2-5
size: -
D: -
V: TRBV11-3
CDR3: CASSSEETQYF
DNA: TGTGCCAGCAGCTCCGAGGAGACCCAGTACTTC

J: TRBJ1-5
size: -
D: TRBD1
V: TRBV2
CDR3: CASSVSGQGGPQHF
DNA: TGTGCCAGCAGTGTATCGGGACAGGGGGGGCCCCAGCATTTT

J: TRBJ1-2
size: -
D: -
V: TRBV5-8
CDR3: CASSLGTVYGYTF
DNA: TGTGCCAGCAGCTTGGGGACAGTCTATGGCTACACCTTC

J: TRBJ2-5
size: once
D: TRBD2
V: TRBV2
CDR3: CASSEERGGETQYF
DNA: TGTGCCAGCAGTGAAGAGCGGGGTGGGGAGACCCAGTACTTC

J: TRBJ2-1
size: -
D: TRBD2
V: TRBV4-3
CDR3: CASSPNLAGGIGEQFF
DNA: TGCGCCAGCAGCCCGAATTTAGCGGGAGGAATCGGTGAGCAGTTCTTC

J: TRBJ2-4
size: -
D: -
V: TRBV5-4
CDR3: CASSLEVAGENIQYF
DNA: TGTGCCAGCAGCTTGGAGGTGGCCGGGGAAAACATTCAGTACTTC

J: TRBJ1-4
size: -
D: -
V: TRBV19
CDR3: CASSMTATNEKLFF
DNA: TGTGCCAGTAGTATGACAGCAACTAATGAAAAACTGTTTTTT

J: TRBJ2-2
size: -
D: TRBD2
V: TRBV5-5
CDR3: CASSLLVAGGTGELFF
DNA: TGTGCCAGCAGCTTATTAGTAGCGGGAGGGACCGGGGAGCTGTTTTTT

J: TRBJ1-3
size: -
D: -
V: TRBV7-3
CDR3: CASSLRNGNTIYF
DNA: TGTGCCAGCAGCTTGAGGAATGGAAACACCATATATTTT

J: TRBJ2-7
size: -
D: -
V: TRBV6-4
CDR3: CASSPAREQYF
DNA: TGTGCCAGCAGTCCCGCCCGGGAGCAGTACTTC

J: TRBJ2-7
size: -
D: -
V: TRBV11-3
CDR3: CASSVSSGYEQYF
DNA: TGTGCCAGCAGCGTCAGTAGCGGATACGAGCAGTACTTC

J: TRBJ1-4
size: -
D: -
V: TRBV21-1
CDR3: CASSKRWGRGEKLFF
DNA: TGTGCCAGCAGCAAAAGGTGGGGGCGGGGGGAAAAACTGTTTTTT

J: TRBJ2-5
size: -
D: -
V: TRBV4-3
CDR3: CASSQEVSGSGGETQYF
DNA: TGCGCCAGCAGCCAAGAGGTCTCCGGGAGTGGGGGGGAGACCCAGTACTTC

J: TRBJ1-1
size: -
D: -
V: TRBV19
CDR3: CASSINRNTEAFF
DNA: TGTGCCAGTAGTATTAACAGGAACACTGAAGCTTTCTTT

J: TRBJ2-7
size: -
D: TRBD1
V: TRBV11-3
CDR3: CASSSGQDHFSF
DNA: TGTGCCAGCAGCTCCGGACAGGACCACTTCTCTTTC

J: TRBJ1-1
size: -
D: TRBD1
V: TRBV7-2
CDR3: CASSSIRDSLNTEAFF
DNA: TGTGCCAGCAGCTCAATCCGGGACAGTTTGAACACTGAAGCTTTCTTT

J: TRBJ2-5
size: -
D: -
V: TRBV7-2
CDR3: CASSSKETQYF
DNA: TGTGCCAGCAGCTCCAAAGAGACCCAGTACTTC

J: TRBJ1-6
size: -
D: -
V: TRBV9
CDR3: CASSPRGSSYNSPLHF
DNA: TGTGCCAGCAGCCCTCGGGGGAGCTCCTATAATTCACCCCTCCACTTT

J: TRBJ2-6
size: once
D: -
V: TRBV7-9
CDR3: CASSLSGTSGANVLTF
DNA: TGTGCCAGCAGCTTATCAGGAACTTCTGGGGCCAACGTCCTGACTTTC

J: TRBJ2-7
size: -
D: TRBD1
V: TRBV27
CDR3: CASSVTQGASYEQYF
DNA: TGTGCCAGCAGTGTCACACAGGGGGCCTCCTACGAGCAGTACTTC

J: TRBJ2-5
size: -
D: TRBD1
V: TRBV30
CDR3: CAWRLTGKGETQYF
DNA: TGTGCCTGGAGACTGACAGGGAAGGGAGAGACCCAGTACTTC

J: TRBJ1-1
size: -
D: -
V: TRBV18
CDR3: CASSPTGMKAFF
DNA: TGTGCCAGCTCACCAACAGGGATGAAAGCTTTCTTT